Listed below are T cell receptor beta chains from one sample, sequenced in a study of cytomegalovirus exposure and HLA in healthy donors. The table came from immunoSEQ multiplex PCR; TCRdb's copy has only in-frame clones and leaves some out. The repertoire includes 180,000 or so clones, almost 80% of them detected once, and approximately 6% sits in the top ten. Specimen: PBMCs. These receptors came from a middle-aged man in good health and CMV-seropositive. Both conserved end residues are part of each CDR3.

j_call v_call cdr3_aa
TRBJ1-1 TRBV25-1 CASLQTLNTEAFF
TRBJ2-3 TRBV29-1 CSVELAGGTDTQYF
TRBJ1-2 TRBV15 CATSIGRGNYGYTF
TRBJ2-7 TRBV28 CASSRHPKDRGSYEQYF
TRBJ1-4 TRBV28 CATRGLPNEKLFF
TRBJ2-1 TRBV6-5 CASRQGFAYNEQFF
TRBJ2-5 TRBV18 CASSPQLGELETQYF
TRBJ2-5 TRBV7-8 CASSPISGQQETQYF
TRBJ2-2 TRBV7-8 CASSLGLEGELFF
TRBJ2-1 TRBV29-1 CSADRVHNEQFF
TRBJ1-5 TRBV6-5 CASSTGVQNQPQHF
TRBJ2-7 TRBV7-2 CASRARLAGVHEQYF
TRBJ2-2 TRBV5-1 CASRAPGLELGTGELFF
TRBJ2-5 TRBV5-1 CASSNSVPQETQYF
TRBJ2-1 TRBV4-2 CASSQDQYNEQFF
TRBJ2-5 TRBV7-9 CASTPDRTYQETQYF
TRBJ1-5 TRBV6-1 CASRAGQDNQPQHF
TRBJ2-1 TRBV6-1 CASTDGGASYNEQFF
TRBJ2-1 TRBV11-2 CASSRGPDRYNEQFF
TRBJ2-7 TRBV30 CAWGLGMVYEQYF
TRBJ2-5 TRBV4-1 CASSLGRLAGGQETQYF
TRBJ2-7 TRBV6-1 CASSYPQALNEQYF
TRBJ1-1 TRBV30 CAYRVVNTEAFF
TRBJ2-7 TRBV11-3 CASSFATGFYEQYF
TRBJ2-7 TRBV7-8 CASSLGLAEGYEQYF
TRBJ1-1 TRBV7-9 CASSSSGWRGTEAFF
TRBJ2-5 TRBV7-2 CASSLASGGQETQYF
TRBJ2-2 TRBV18 CASSPLAQGTGELFF
TRBJ1-3 TRBV6-1 CASSDRGVAWNTIYF
TRBJ1-1 TRBV11-2 CASSLPSGTGRNTEAFF
TRBJ2-7 TRBV25-1 CASSGPGQGYEQYF
TRBJ2-7 TRBV5-4 CASSATGIHEQYF
TRBJ2-5 TRBV5-4 CASSKLDETQYF
TRBJ2-6 TRBV28 CASRPDPAGGANVLTF
TRBJ1-5 TRBV29-1 CSVQERVGQPQHF
TRBJ1-2 TRBV5-1 CASGQGGYGYTF
TRBJ1-6 TRBV19 CASSMSQGGNSPLHF
TRBJ2-4 TRBV6-1 CASSSRQGVKNIQYF
TRBJ1-5 TRBV4-2 CASRLTGTESNQPQHF
TRBJ1-5 TRBV19 CASSTQGTHQPQHF
TRBJ1-2 TRBV13 CASSLGRSGYGYTF